A single sample gave rise to the 16 T cell receptor beta chains below, sequenced in a study of cytomegalovirus exposure and HLA in healthy donors (TCRdb year 2017). Receptors were amplified or captured by the immunoSEQ multiplex PCR assay. A mixture of 60 forward primers for TCR Vbeta segments and 13 reverse primers for TCR Jbeta segments was used in the multiplex PCR. Here the immuneACCESS table is served through TCRdb, limited to in-frame sequences with V and J called. Missing clones are a known gap in these copies; in checked studies unresolved V genes cover under half, and the rest lacks a known reason. The sample's clone listing holds about 210,000 clones. More than 0.75% of the sample goes to the ten largest clones. Sequenced material: PBMCs. The receptors derive from a woman aged 25-40 years in good health and CMV-seropositive.

V is TRBV6-5 and J is TRBJ1-2; 7 bases align to TRBD1. CDR3 length: 13 amino acids. V lost 5 bases and J lost 2; bases outside the gene matches: 2. Germline V CDR1 and CDR2: MNHEY, SVGAGI. The CDR3 loop reads CASSRTGNYGYTF. The DNA of the CDR3 is TGTGCCAGCAGTCGGACAGGCAACTATGGCTACACCTTC.

This chain links TRBV15 with TRBJ2-5; tentative D call: TRBD2 (6 bases). The CDR3 spans 14 residues. V lost 4 bases and J 2 bases, leaving 11 bases between the germline ends. The germline CDR1 and CDR2 sequences are LNHNV and YYDKDF (reference sequence). The CDR3 loop is CATSTGGDQETQYF. In DNA form, the CDR3 reads TGTGCCACCAGCACTGGAGGGGATCAAGAGACCCAGTACTTC. The full variable domain, rest sourced from reference TRBV15 and TRBJ2-5, is DAMVIQNPRYQVTQFGKPVTLSCSQTLNHNVMYWYQQKSSQAPKLLFHYYDKDFNNEADTPDNFQSRRPNTSFCFLDIRSPGLGDTAMYLCATSTGGDQETQYFGPGTRLLVL.

CDR3 DNA sequence: TGTTACCTCACAGGACTAAATTCACCCCTCCACTTT. Translated: CYLTGLNSPLHF. J is TRBJ1-6 and V is TRBV19, with D maybe TRBD1 (5 bases). The length of the CDR3 is 12 residues. Germline V gives CDR1 LNHDA, CDR2 SQIVND (reference sequence).

Comments on this clone: Other DNA sequences in this sample translate to the same CDR3. Written as DNA, the CDR3 is TGCAGCGTTGTGAGCGGATACGAGCAGTACTTC. The encoded protein is CSVVSGYEQYF. The rearrangement joins TRBV29-1 to TRBJ2-7; possible D gene TRBD2, 5 bases. Germline lookup yields CDR1 SQVTM and CDR2 ANQGSEA. Trimming left V 4 bases short and J 4 bases short, with 8 bases between. There are 11 residues in the CDR3.

This chain links TRBV18 with TRBJ2-2; the D is unclear. The V gene's germline CDR1 is KGHSH and CDR2 LQKENI. Trimming removed 3 bases from V and 6 bases from J, with 8 bases in between. The length of the CDR3 is 13 residues. The CDR3 coding sequence is TGTGCCAGCTCACCGGCTTCACCCGGGGAGCTGTTTTTT. Protein product: CASSPASPGELFF.

J is TRBJ1-6 and V is TRBV9; D remains ambiguous. The CDR3 runs 14 residues. CDR1 SGDLS and CDR2 YYNGEE come from the germline V gene. V was clipped by 2 bases and J by 4 bases, with 7 bases between them. The CDR3 protein is CASSVGVYNSPLHF. The CDR3 DNA sequence: TGTGCCAGCAGCGTCGGTGTGTATAATTCACCCCTCCACTTT.

CDR3 region: CASSLETGRTEAFF. As DNA, the CDR3 is TGTGCCAGCAGCTTGGAGACAGGCAGGACTGAAGCTTTCTTT. The chain couples TRBV5-8 to TRBJ1-1; maybe TRBD1 (6 bases). Germline V gene data show CDR1 as SGHTS and CDR2 as YDEGEE. The V and J ends lost 0 bases and 5 bases respectively, with 11 bases between them. The length of the CDR3 is 14 residues.

This chain links TRBV6-5 with TRBJ2-7; maybe TRBD1 (7 bases). The ends were cut back, 1 base at V and 5 bases at J, with 15 bases in the middle. This CDR3 has 15 residues. Germline CDR1 MNHEY, CDR2 SVGAGI. Here the CDR3 DNA reads TGTGCCAGCAGTTACTTATCAGGGGGAGGCCACGAGCAGTACTTC. This translates into CASSYLSGGGHEQYF.

The chain combines TRBV21-1 with TRBJ1-4. TRBV21-1 is given as a pseudogene. The CDR3 has 13 amino acids. The CDR3 sequence: CATRWPEFKNLFF. The DNA of the CDR3 is TGTGCCACAAGGTGGCCGGAGTTTAAGAATCTGTTTTTT.

V and J are TRBV9 and TRBJ1-4, with D unclear. The CDR3 contains 16 residues. Per germline, CDR1 SGDLS and CDR2 YYNGEE. V was clipped by 0 bases and J by 5 bases, with 14 bases between them. CDR3 DNA: TGTGCCAGCAGCGTAGGGGTGGCGCAGGCGAATGAAAAACTGTTTTTT. It encodes CASSVGVAQANEKLFF. Variable domain in full (rest from reference TRBV9 and TRBJ1-4): DSGVTQTPKHLITATGQRVTLRCSPRSGDLSVYWYQQSLDQGLQFLIQYYNGEERAKGNILERFSAQQFPDLHSELNLSSLELGDSALYFCASSVGVAQANEKLFFGSGTQLSVL.

This chain joins TRBV6-1 and TRBJ1-6, with a possible D match to TRBD1 (6 bases). The germline V and J ends were trimmed by 9 bases and 7 bases, with 13 bases remaining between them. The CDR3 totals 13 residues. Germline assignment: CDR1 MNHNS and CDR2 SASEGT. The CDR3 DNA follows: TGTGCCAGTAGGGACACATCCAATTCACCCCTCCACTTT. This translates into CASRDTSNSPLHF.

The chain carries TRBV6-1 and TRBJ1-5, with 7 positions matching TRBD1. The CDR3 runs to 15 residues. CDR1 and CDR2 (germline): MNHNS, SASEGT. After removal of 1 base from V and 5 bases from J, the junction contained 5 bases not matched to a gene. As DNA, the CDR3 is TGTGCCAGCAGTGAAGTTACAGGGGAAGATCAGCCCCAGCATTTT. It specifies CASSEVTGEDQPQHF.

This sequence joins TRBV2 and TRBJ2-3, with D possibly TRBD2 on 5 matching bases. V lost 6 bases and J 0 bases, leaving 22 bases between the germline ends. The germline V gene encodes CDR1 SNHLY and CDR2 FYNNEI. This CDR3 has 18 amino acids. CDR3 DNA sequence: TGTGCCAGCAGCGCAAATTCGAGGGCCGGACCGAGCACAGATACGCAGTATTTT. It codes for CASSANSRAGPSTDTQYF.

The chain is built from TRBV7-9 and TRBJ2-7; no definite D call. V lost 1 base, J lost 2 bases, and 9 bases lay in between. Germline V CDR1 and CDR2: SEHNR, FQNEAQ (reference sequence). The CDR3 extends over 14 amino acids. In DNA form, the CDR3 reads TGTGCCAGCAGCTTAGACTATATTGCCTACGAGCAGTACTTC. Amino acid sequence: CASSLDYIAYEQYF.

The chain combines TRBV6-5 with TRBJ2-1; 8 positions agree with TRBD2. The CDR3 spans 14 residues. V was clipped by 4 bases and J by 9 bases; unmatched bases: 8. Germline-derived CDR1 and CDR2 are MNHEY and SVGAGI. The CDR3 here is CASSLAGGGGEQFF. For the CDR3, the DNA is TGTGCCAGCAGTTTGGCGGGAGGCGGTGGTGAGCAGTTCTTC.

V is TRBV6-1 and J is TRBJ1-5, with D possibly being TRBD1 (6 bases). The CDR3 has 15 amino acids. CDR1 MNHNS and CDR2 SASEGT come from the germline V gene. V gave up 2 bases and J gave up 4 bases, with 12 bases separating them. CDR3 residues: CASSEQGFGNQPQHF. The CDR3 nucleotides read TGTGCCAGCAGTGAACAGGGGTTTGGAAATCAGCCCCAGCATTTT.